Below, 24 T cell receptor beta chains from the same sample are listed, as sequenced in a study of T-cell reconstitution after alpha-beta-depleted transplantation in children. During its preparation, the TCRbeta library received unique molecular identifiers. TCRdb used MiXCR to reprocess the PCR reads, holding one entry per CDR3 protein. The profile shows around 800,000 distinct CDR3 sequences, roughly 16% of them singletons. Sequenced here: PBMCs, mostly from graft donor cells, sampled 360 days after TCRalphabeta/CD19-depleted stem cell transplant. These receptors all come from a male patient between 10 and 17 years old who had a stem cell transplant for acute lymphoblastic leukemia, so the T cells may come from the graft donor.

This clonotype was seen more than once but under ten times. The V call is TRBV12-3 or TRBV12-4, the J call TRBJ2-3; a weak D match, TRBD1 (6 bases). Deletions cut 6 bases from V and 2 bases from J, with 15 bases between. This CDR3 region has 15 residues. CDR3 DNA sequence: TGTGCCAGCAGAACTTGGGACATATCCACAGATACGCAGTATTTT. Residues: CASRTWDISTDTQYF.

This clonotype was counted only a few times. CDR3 loop: CAWSKGLNEQFF. The CDR3 nucleotides read TGTGCCTGGAGTAAGGGGCTTAATGAGCAGTTCTTC. The rearrangement joins TRBV30 to TRBJ2-1; TRBD1 is a possible D gene (5 bases). Germline V CDR1 and CDR2: GTSNPN, SVGIG (reference sequence). The CDR3 is 12 residues long. The V gene lost 2 bases and the J gene lost 7 bases, with 9 bases spanning the gap.

This clonotype was seen at least ten times. This chain uses TRBV7-9 with TRBJ1-1, with D unclear. The CDR3 is made up of 17 amino acids. Germline V gives CDR1 SEHNR, CDR2 FQNEAQ (reference sequence). Trimming took off 2 bases at V and 0 bases at J, with 16 bases between the two ends. As DNA, the CDR3 is TGTGCCAGCAGCTTAAGTCCGGGGAACGGACTGAACACTGAAGCTTTCTTT. Residues: CASSLSPGNGLNTEAFF.

This clonotype was recorded at least ten times. The chain has TRBV5-1 and TRBJ1-1, with D possibly matching TRBD1 (6 bases). The CDR3 consists of 16 residues. Trimming took 4 bases from V and 1 from J, leaving 17 bases between them. Germline values: CDR1 SGHRS, CDR2 YFSETQ. As DNA, the CDR3 is TGCGCCAGCAGCCCTTCCTCGGGGACACCGAACACTGAAGCTTTCTTT. Translated, it gives CASSPSSGTPNTEAFF. Looking up the rest from reference TRBV5-1 and TRBJ1-1 gives the full variable domain: KAGVTQTPRYLIKTRGQQVTLSCSPISGHRSVSWYQQTPGQGLQFLFEYFSETQRNKGNFPGRFSGRQFSNSRSEMNVSTLELGDSALYLCASSPSSGTPNTEAFFGQGTRLTVV.

The chain is built from TRBV11-1 and TRBJ1-2; D not certain. The CDR3 is 17 amino acids. V lost 4 bases to trimming and J lost 6 bases, with 24 bases between them. CDR1 and CDR2 from the germline V gene are SGHAT and FQDESV (reference sequence). The CDR3 region is CASSSLATHGAVDGYTF. The CDR3 region has the DNA TGTGCCAGCAGCTCCCTTGCCACACACGGCGCGGTAGATGGCTACACCTTC.

This clonotype was seen ten or more times. This chain links TRBV11-1 with TRBJ2-3; D is unclear. This CDR3 contains 19 residues. V lost 2 bases, J lost 3 bases, and 24 bases lay in between. CDR1 SGHAT and CDR2 FQDESV come from the germline V gene (reference sequence). CDR3 sequence (DNA): TGTGCCAGCAGCTTACTTCCCACGAGACCCCTTCCAGTAACAGATACGCAGTATTTT. The encoded protein is CASSLLPTRPLPVTDTQYF.

This chain connects TRBV2 to TRBJ2-1, with 10 bases identical to TRBD1. Trimming removed 5 bases from V and 8 bases from J; junction bases left unmatched: 12. Germline V gene data show CDR1 as SNHLY and CDR2 as FYNNEI. CDR3 length equals 16 residues. CDR3 in DNA: TGTGCCAGCAGTCCAAACTCGGGACAGGGGATATATGAGCAGTTCTTC. Protein product: CASSPNSGQGIYEQFF.

This clonotype was observed at least ten times. The chain carries TRBV6-1 and TRBJ2-2, with D tentatively TRBD1 (6 bases). V was cut by 6 bases and J by 5 bases, with 10 bases left in between. The CDR3 length is 13 residues. The V gene's germline CDR1 is MNHNS and CDR2 SASEGT. CDR3 in amino acids: CASSQGQTGELFF. Here the CDR3 DNA reads TGTGCCAGCAGCCAAGGACAGACCGGGGAGCTGTTTTTT.

Here the CDR3 reads CASSLQGGETEAFF. CDR3 DNA: TGCGCCAGCAGCCTACAGGGTGGAGAGACTGAAGCTTTCTTT. This chain connects TRBV5-1 to TRBJ1-1; TRBD1 is a possible D gene (6 bases). V gave up 4 bases and J gave up 5 bases, with 15 bases separating them. CDR3 size: 14 residues. CDR1 is SGHRS and CDR2 is YFSETQ in the germline V gene.

The chain recombines TRBV3-1 with TRBJ2-7; perhaps TRBD1 as D (6 bases). V was cut by 6 bases and J by 2 bases, with 11 bases left in between. Germline values: CDR1 LGHDT, CDR2 YNNKEL (reference sequence). The CDR3 extends over 13 amino acids. CDR3 in amino acids: CASRGHRAYEQYF. The CDR3 region has the DNA TGTGCCAGCAGGGGGCACAGGGCCTACGAGCAGTACTTC.

The chain is built from TRBV18 and TRBJ1-1, with TRBD1 matching over 8 bases. Trimming took 1 base from V and 5 from J; bases not matched to a gene: 6. CDR3 length: 15 residues. In germline, CDR1 is KGHSH, CDR2 LQKENI. In nucleotides, the CDR3 is TGTGCCAGCTCACCACGGTTGACAGGGGAGACTGAAGCTTTCTTT. The encoded protein is CASSPRLTGETEAFF. The entire variable domain, with the rest obtained from reference TRBV18 and TRBJ1-1, is as follows: NAGVMQNPRHLVRRRGQEARLRCSPMKGHSHVYWYRQLPEEGLKFMVYLQKENIIDESGMPKERFSAEFPKEGPSILRIQQVVRGDSAAYFCASSPRLTGETEAFFGQGTRLTVV.

This clonotype was detected once. V usage is TRBV7-2 and J usage is TRBJ1-2; D unclear. This CDR3 has 13 residues. Per the germline V gene, CDR1 is SGHTA and CDR2 is FQGNSA. The V gene lost 4 bases and the J gene lost 4 bases, with 10 bases spanning the gap. CDR3 sequence: CASSSGRPYGYTF. In DNA form, the CDR3 reads TGTGCCAGCAGCTCAGGCAGGCCCTATGGCTACACCTTC.

This clonotype was seen a few times. The V call is TRBV10-3, the J call TRBJ2-7; a possible D gene is TRBD2 (6 bases). CDR3 size: 14 residues. Trimming removed 10 bases from V and 0 bases from J, with 16 bases in between. Germline CDR1 is ENHRY and CDR2 is SYGVKD. The CDR3 protein is CANAAASDSYEQYF. The CDR3 DNA sequence: TGTGCCAACGCCGCTGCTAGCGACTCCTACGAGCAGTACTTC.

This clonotype came up a few times. The V gene is TRBV29-1, the J gene TRBJ2-2, with TRBD1 matching 9 bases. The length of the CDR3 is 12 residues. Germline assignment: CDR1 SQVTM and CDR2 ANQGSEA. The V segment lost 8 bases and the J segment 4 bases; nucleotides outside the gene matches: 2. CDR3 coding DNA: TGCAGCCTACAGGGGGCCACCGGGGAGCTGTTTTTT. As protein: CSLQGATGELFF.

This clonotype came up many times. J is TRBJ2-7 and V is TRBV5-1; 14 nucleotides agree with TRBD2. The CDR3 extends over 16 amino acids. V was pared by 4 bases and J by 6 bases, with 9 bases of the junction left unmatched. Germline loops: CDR1 SGHRS, CDR2 YFSETQ. CDR3 in amino acids: CASSPATGLAGGEQYF. In nucleotides, the CDR3 is TGCGCCAGCAGCCCGGCCACCGGACTAGCGGGAGGCGAGCAGTACTTC. Filled out from reference TRBV5-1 and TRBJ2-7, the complete variable domain reads KAGVTQTPRYLIKTRGQQVTLSCSPISGHRSVSWYQQTPGQGLQFLFEYFSETQRNKGNFPGRFSGRQFSNSRSEMNVSTLELGDSALYLCASSPATGLAGGEQYFGPGTRLTVT.

The chain links TRBV6-1 to TRBJ2-4; TRBD2 might be the D (6 bases). The CDR3 covers 14 residues. Germline CDR1 MNHNS, CDR2 SASEGT. The V gene lost 6 bases and the J gene lost 0 bases, with 9 bases spanning the gap. The chain's CDR3 is CASRGAGAKNIQYF. The CDR3, as DNA: TGTGCCAGCAGAGGAGCGGGAGCCAAAAACATTCAGTACTTC.

The genes are TRBV5-1 and TRBJ2-3; unclear D gene. CDR1 is SGHRS and CDR2 is YFSETQ in the germline V gene. Trimming left V 0 bases short and J 6 bases short, with 8 bases between. This CDR3 comprises 13 residues. The CDR3 bases are TGCGCCAGCAGCTTGGGGACCCTTGATACGCAGTATTTT. It codes for CASSLGTLDTQYF.

The rearrangement uses TRBV12-3 or TRBV12-4 and TRBJ2-5, with 9 bases lining up with TRBD2. Trimming removed 7 bases from V and 4 bases from J; junction bases left unmatched: 16. This CDR3 region has 17 residues. In DNA form, the CDR3 reads TGTGCCAGCACCGAAGGCTGGCTAGCGGGGCCGGGAGAGACCCAGTACTTC. Protein product: CASTEGWLAGPGETQYF.

The rearrangement links TRBV12-3 or TRBV12-4 to TRBJ2-7, with D possibly being TRBD1 (5 bases). Trimming removed 6 bases at V and 4 bases at J, with 10 bases between. The CDR3 length is 12 residues. CDR3 nucleotide sequence: TGTGCCAGCAGCGCCACAGGATACGAGCAGTACTTC. Translating it yields CASSATGYEQYF.

The chain uses TRBV18 and TRBJ1-3, with a tentative D call TRBD1 (6 bases). With 5 bases removed from V and 4 bases from J, the gap between germline ends came to 18 bases. Germline V gives CDR1 KGHSH, CDR2 LQKENI. There are 16 residues in the CDR3. The DNA of the CDR3 is TGTGCCAGCTCAGGGCAGCCGGGGGCGCGAGGAAACACCATATATTTT. This gives the protein CASSGQPGARGNTIYF.

The chain employs TRBV25-1 and TRBJ2-7; possibly TRBD1 for D (9 bases). The CDR3 sequence is 17 residues long. CDR1 is MGHDK and CDR2 is SYGVNS in the germline V gene. V lost 5 bases and J 2 bases, leaving 22 bases between the germline ends. The CDR3 here is CASSPQGAAGVAYEQYF. The CDR3, as DNA: TGTGCCAGCAGTCCACAGGGGGCAGCGGGAGTTGCCTACGAGCAGTACTTC.

This clonotype was counted at least ten times. The V and J genes are TRBV4-1 and TRBJ2-1; 8 bases align to TRBD2. The CDR3 loop spans 14 amino acids. The V gene's germline CDR1 is MGHRA and CDR2 YSYEKL. V lost 4 bases and J lost 6; bases outside the gene matches: 5. The CDR3 nucleotides read TGCGCCAGCAGCCTCCTCGGGGGGGTCAATGAGCAGTTCTTC. This encodes CASSLLGGVNEQFF.

V and J are TRBV9 and TRBJ2-2; D is possibly TRBD2 (6 bases). The CDR3 sequence is 17 residues long. Trimming took off 4 bases at V and 5 bases at J, with 21 bases between the two ends. CDR1 and CDR2 from the germline V gene are SGDLS and YYNGEE. CDR3 DNA sequence: TGTGCCAGCAGCCCCCGGGGTATGCCGGGAGAAACCGGGGAGCTGTTTTTT. Translation: CASSPRGMPGETGELFF.

V usage is TRBV27 and J usage is TRBJ2-3; D may be TRBD1 (6 bases). With 6 bases removed from V and 2 bases from J, the gap between germline ends came to 15 bases. The germline V gene has CDR1 MNHEY and CDR2 SMNVEV (reference sequence). The CDR3 length is 15 residues. The CDR3 here is CASRRWGRNTDTQYF. The CDR3 region has the DNA TGTGCCAGCAGGCGCTGGGGGCGAAACACAGATACGCAGTATTTT.